The rows below give T cell receptor beta chains drawn from one sample of a study of blood T cells in healthy people across ages. TCRdb reanalysed the 5' RACE reads using MiXCR and keeps one entry per CDR3 protein. The sample lists approximately 1,100,000 distinct CDR3 sequences, less than 50% occurring once. Material: blood. These receptor sequences come from a woman in her sixties in good health. Both conserved end residues are part of each CDR3. The D gene is left open where the match is weak. Only some rows state a clone size, as once, few, many or a class for expanded clones.

clone size: once; J gene: TRBJ2-7; V gene: TRBV10-1; D gene: NA; CDR3 protein: CASSESRGPTYNEQYF; CDR3 DNA: TGCGCCAGCAGTGAGTCAAGGGGACCAACCTACAATGAGCAGTACTTC
clone size: few; J gene: TRBJ2-7; V gene: TRBV5-1; D gene: TRBD2; CDR3 protein: CASSFIAGLSYEQYF; CDR3 DNA: TGCGCCAGCAGCTTTATAGCGGGCCTTAGTTACGAGCAGTACTTC
clone size: NA; J gene: TRBJ2-2; V gene: TRBV25-1; D gene: NA; CDR3 protein: CASSAYDRNTGELFF; CDR3 DNA: TGTGCCAGCAGTGCTTACGACAGGAACACCGGGGAGCTGTTTTTT
clone size: NA; J gene: TRBJ1-2; V gene: TRBV6-5; D gene: TRBD1; CDR3 protein: CASSPVTGTGDYGYTF; CDR3 DNA: TGTGCCAGCAGCCCAGTCACCGGGACAGGGGATTACGGCTACACCTTC
clone size: NA; J gene: TRBJ2-7; V gene: TRBV9; D gene: NA; CDR3 protein: CASSAGLGYNEQYF; CDR3 DNA: TGTGCCAGCAGCGCGGGACTGGGATACAATGAGCAGTACTTC
clone size: NA; J gene: TRBJ1-1; V gene: TRBV20-1; D gene: TRBD1; CDR3 protein: CSARDLQGASNTEAFF; CDR3 DNA: TGCAGTGCTAGAGATTTGCAGGGGGCGTCGAACACTGAAGCTTTCTTT
clone size: NA; J gene: TRBJ2-1; V gene: TRBV3-1; D gene: TRBD2; CDR3 protein: CASSQPGLAGLKDNEQFF; CDR3 DNA: TGTGCCAGCAGCCAACCGGGACTAGCGGGACTCAAAGACAATGAGCAGTTCTTC
clone size: NA; J gene: TRBJ2-5; V gene: TRBV10-3; D gene: TRBD2; CDR3 protein: CAVSESGSTGEQYF; CDR3 DNA: TGTGCCGTCAGTGAAAGCGGGAGTACGGGGGAGCAGTACTTC
clone size: NA; J gene: TRBJ2-3; V gene: TRBV29-1; D gene: NA; CDR3 protein: CSVEEGADMQYF; CDR3 DNA: TGCAGCGTTGAAGAGGGAGCAGATATGCAGTATTTT
clone size: NA; J gene: TRBJ2-1; V gene: TRBV28; D gene: NA; CDR3 protein: CASSLRVDNEQFF; CDR3 DNA: TGTGCCAGCAGTTTACGCGTAGACAATGAGCAGTTCTTC
clone size: NA; J gene: TRBJ2-7; V gene: TRBV20-1; D gene: TRBD2; CDR3 protein: CSASGTSGRAGEQYF; CDR3 DNA: TGCAGTGCTAGTGGCACGAGCGGGAGGGCCGGCGAGCAGTACTTC
clone size: once; J gene: TRBJ2-7; V gene: TRBV9; D gene: NA; CDR3 protein: CASSVAEAAYNEQYF; CDR3 DNA: TGTGCCAGCAGCGTAGCTGAGGCGGCCTACAATGAGCAGTACTTC
clone size: NA; J gene: TRBJ2-3; V gene: TRBV20-1; D gene: TRBD2; CDR3 protein: CSARARLAGADTQYF; CDR3 DNA: TGCAGTGCTAGAGCCAGACTAGCGGGAGCAGATACGCAGTATTTT
clone size: NA; J gene: TRBJ2-3; V gene: TRBV20-1; D gene: NA; CDR3 protein: CSAREWAGASTDTQYF; CDR3 DNA: TGCAGTGCTAGAGAATGGGCGGGGGCTAGCACAGATACGCAGTATTTT
clone size: few; J gene: TRBJ2-3; V gene: TRBV20-1; D gene: NA; CDR3 protein: CSARDLATLRTDTQYF; CDR3 DNA: TGCAGTGCTAGAGATCTGGCGACCCTACGCACAGATACGCAGTATTTT
clone size: once; J gene: TRBJ2-1; V gene: TRBV6-5; D gene: TRBD2; CDR3 protein: CASSYNPGLAGGRSNEQFF; CDR3 DNA: TGTGCCAGCAGTTACAACCCGGGACTAGCGGGAGGGCGATCTAATGAGCAGTTCTTC
clone size: NA; J gene: TRBJ1-5; V gene: TRBV20-1; D gene: NA; CDR3 protein: CSGTGWAQPQHF; CDR3 DNA: TGCAGTGGGACGGGGTGGGCTCAGCCCCAGCATTTT
clone size: once; J gene: TRBJ2-7; V gene: TRBV19; D gene: TRBD1; CDR3 protein: CASRDRVAYNEQYF; CDR3 DNA: TGTGCCAGTAGGGACAGGGTGGCCTACAATGAGCAGTACTTC
clone size: NA; J gene: TRBJ2-3; V gene: TRBV2; D gene: TRBD1; CDR3 protein: CASRTSQGADTQYF; CDR3 DNA: TGTGCCAGCAGGACCTCACAGGGGGCAGATACGCAGTATTTT
clone size: many; J gene: TRBJ2-5; V gene: TRBV29-1; D gene: TRBD1; CDR3 protein: CSARDSKGKQYF; CDR3 DNA: TGCAGCGCCAGGGACAGCAAGGGTAAGCAGTACTTC
clone size: NA; J gene: TRBJ2-5; V gene: TRBV7-9; D gene: NA; CDR3 protein: CASSSEVEEEETQYF; CDR3 DNA: TGTGCCAGCAGCTCAGAGGTAGAGGAGGAAGAGACCCAGTACTTC
clone size: few; J gene: TRBJ2-1; V gene: TRBV13; D gene: NA; CDR3 protein: CASSPRDGYNEQFF; CDR3 DNA: TGTGCCAGCAGCCCTAGGGATGGTTACAATGAGCAGTTCTTC
clone size: NA; J gene: TRBJ1-2; V gene: TRBV6-6; D gene: TRBD1; CDR3 protein: CASKSGTGTYGYTF; CDR3 DNA: TGTGCCAGCAAATCCGGGACAGGGACTTATGGCTACACCTTC
clone size: NA; J gene: TRBJ2-3; V gene: TRBV6-5; D gene: TRBD2; CDR3 protein: CASRPGLAGTDTQYF; CDR3 DNA: TGTGCCAGCAGACCCGGACTAGCGGGCACAGATACGCAGTATTTT
clone size: few; J gene: TRBJ1-2; V gene: TRBV6-2/TRBV6-3; D gene: NA; CDR3 protein: CASSYRGADNYGYTF; CDR3 DNA: TGTGCCAGCAGTTATCGTGGGGCGGATAACTATGGCTACACCTTC
clone size: many; J gene: TRBJ2-7; V gene: TRBV5-1; D gene: NA; CDR3 protein: CASSRTTGSYEQYF; CDR3 DNA: TGCGCCAGCAGCCGGACGACAGGTTCCTACGAGCAGTACTTC
clone size: NA; J gene: TRBJ2-3; V gene: TRBV14; D gene: NA; CDR3 protein: CAGSQDAAGVSDTQYF; CDR3 DNA: TGTGCCGGCAGCCAAGACGCGGCAGGGGTTTCAGATACGCAGTATTTT
clone size: NA; J gene: TRBJ1-2; V gene: TRBV2; D gene: TRBD1; CDR3 protein: CASSIADRADGYTF; CDR3 DNA: TGTGCCAGCTCGATCGCTGACAGGGCGGATGGCTACACCTTC
clone size: NA; J gene: TRBJ1-3; V gene: TRBV12-3/TRBV12-4; D gene: TRBD1; CDR3 protein: CASSFGGQGNTIYF; CDR3 DNA: TGTGCCAGCAGTTTCGGGGGACAGGGAAACACCATATATTTT
clone size: NA; J gene: TRBJ1-6; V gene: TRBV20-1; D gene: TRBD1; CDR3 protein: CSARLEDRAVSPPHF; CDR3 DNA: TGCAGTGCTAGACTGGAGGACAGGGCGGTCTCACCCCCCCACTTT
clone size: few; J gene: TRBJ2-7; V gene: TRBV13; D gene: TRBD1; CDR3 protein: CASSRTGSEQYF; CDR3 DNA: TGTGCCAGCAGCCGGACAGGGAGCGAGCAGTACTTC
clone size: NA; J gene: TRBJ2-5; V gene: TRBV25-1; D gene: TRBD1; CDR3 protein: CASSIRDRGRWEQYF; CDR3 DNA: TGTGCCAGCAGTATCCGGGACAGGGGTCGATGGGAGCAGTACTTC
clone size: NA; J gene: TRBJ2-7; V gene: TRBV7-6; D gene: TRBD1; CDR3 protein: CASSPAPGDSYEQYF; CDR3 DNA: TGTGCCAGCAGCCCTGCTCCAGGGGACAGCTACGAGCAGTACTTC
clone size: NA; J gene: TRBJ2-7; V gene: TRBV7-2; D gene: NA; CDR3 protein: CAGSLKRGQGYEQYF; CDR3 DNA: TGTGCCGGCAGCTTAAAGCGCGGGCAGGGCTACGAGCAGTACTTC
clone size: NA; J gene: TRBJ2-1; V gene: TRBV7-8; D gene: TRBD2; CDR3 protein: CASSLGYKKLAEEHNEQFF; CDR3 DNA: TGTGCCAGCAGCTTAGGGTACAAGAAACTAGCGGAAGAACACAATGAGCAGTTCTTC
clone size: NA; J gene: TRBJ1-5; V gene: TRBV2; D gene: TRBD1; CDR3 protein: CASSLDRGGNQPQHF; CDR3 DNA: TGTGCCAGCAGTCTCGACAGGGGAGGCAATCAGCCCCAGCATTTT
clone size: NA; J gene: TRBJ2-1; V gene: TRBV7-9; D gene: NA; CDR3 protein: CASSLGGIPGGQGYNEQFF; CDR3 DNA: TGTGCCAGCAGCTTAGGGGGAATCCCAGGGGGGCAAGGATACAATGAGCAGTTCTTC
clone size: NA; J gene: TRBJ2-7; V gene: TRBV29-1; D gene: NA; CDR3 protein: CSVEQQGAGYEQYF; CDR3 DNA: TGCAGCGTTGAACAACAGGGAGCTGGTTACGAGCAGTACTTC
clone size: few; J gene: TRBJ2-7; V gene: TRBV4-1; D gene: TRBD2; CDR3 protein: CASSQSERERSYEQYF; CDR3 DNA: TGCGCCAGCAGCCAATCCGAGCGGGAGAGGTCCTACGAGCAGTACTTC
clone size: few; J gene: TRBJ2-3; V gene: TRBV20-1; D gene: NA; CDR3 protein: CSASPRTDTQYF; CDR3 DNA: TGCAGTGCTAGCCCTAGAACAGATACGCAGTATTTT
clone size: NA; J gene: TRBJ2-1; V gene: TRBV29-1; D gene: TRBD2; CDR3 protein: CSGGLAHNGQFF; CDR3 DNA: TGCAGCGGAGGACTAGCGCACAATGGGCAGTTCTTC
clone size: NA; J gene: TRBJ2-7; V gene: TRBV4-2; D gene: TRBD2; CDR3 protein: CASSQDPTSPAYEQYF; CDR3 DNA: TGTGCCAGCAGCCAAGATCCGACTAGCCCAGCCTACGAGCAGTACTTC
clone size: few; J gene: TRBJ2-1; V gene: TRBV20-1; D gene: TRBD2; CDR3 protein: CSARPSGRYNEQFF; CDR3 DNA: TGCAGTGCCCGGCCGAGCGGGAGGTACAATGAGCAGTTCTTC
clone size: NA; J gene: TRBJ1-6; V gene: TRBV9; D gene: TRBD1; CDR3 protein: CASSVSGQGNSPLHF; CDR3 DNA: TGTGCCAGCAGCGTATCGGGACAGGGCAATTCACCCCTCCACTTT
clone size: NA; J gene: TRBJ2-1; V gene: TRBV11-2; D gene: NA; CDR3 protein: CASEGHTYNEQFF; CDR3 DNA: TGTGCCAGTGAGGGACACACCTACAATGAGCAGTTCTTC
clone size: few; J gene: TRBJ2-5; V gene: TRBV9; D gene: NA; CDR3 protein: CASSVAGNHNEQYF; CDR3 DNA: TGTGCCAGCAGCGTAGCTGGCAATCACAATGAGCAGTACTTC
clone size: NA; J gene: TRBJ2-1; V gene: TRBV20-1; D gene: NA; CDR3 protein: CSANLAISYNEQFF; CDR3 DNA: TGCAGTGCTAACCTAGCCATTTCCTACAATGAGCAGTTCTTC
clone size: NA; J gene: TRBJ2-4; V gene: TRBV12-3/TRBV12-4; D gene: TRBD1; CDR3 protein: CASSPRDRDNIQYF; CDR3 DNA: TGTGCCAGCAGTCCTCGGGACAGGGACAACATTCAGTACTTC
clone size: NA; J gene: TRBJ2-5; V gene: TRBV7-3; D gene: TRBD1; CDR3 protein: CASSPGDRDLETQYF; CDR3 DNA: TGTGCCAGCAGCCCCGGGGACAGGGATCTGGAGACCCAGTACTTC
clone size: NA; J gene: TRBJ2-7; V gene: TRBV27; D gene: TRBD1; CDR3 protein: CASSQGTGTGANEQYF; CDR3 DNA: TGTGCCAGCAGCCAGGGGACCGGGACAGGGGCGAACGAGCAGTACTTC
clone size: NA; J gene: TRBJ1-6; V gene: TRBV20-1; D gene: TRBD1; CDR3 protein: CSAGQGANSPLHF; CDR3 DNA: TGCAGTGCTGGCCAGGGGGCGAATTCACCCCTCCACTTT
clone size: once; J gene: TRBJ1-2; V gene: TRBV21-1; D gene: NA; CDR3 protein: CASSKERGQGGRDYGYTF; CDR3 DNA: TGTGCCAGCAGCAAAGAGAGAGGACAGGGGGGTCGGGACTATGGCTACACCTTC
clone size: many; J gene: TRBJ2-5; V gene: TRBV5-1; D gene: NA; CDR3 protein: CASSFGGQKETQYF; CDR3 DNA: TGCGCCAGCAGCTTCGGGGGACAGAAAGAGACCCAGTACTTC